A selection of T cell receptor beta chains follows, all from one sample in a study of CD8+ T cells in alopecia areata. TCRdb's copy holds only in-frame clones and misses some; the assay was immunoSEQ multiplex PCR. The data contain more than 140,000 clones, approximately 86% of them singletons. Sample: CD8+ T cells sorted from blood, taken at week 4, from a patient treated with tofacitinib. Receptors originate from a human donor with alopecia areata. CDR3s include the opening cysteine and the closing phenylalanine or tryptophan. The D gene is left open where the match is weak. Only part of the rows carry a size: once, few, many, or a class if the clone is expanded.

>TRBJ2-1|NA|NA|TRBV6-5
CASSYFSGNEQFF
TGTGCCAGCAGTTACTTTTCTGGCAATGAGCAGTTCTTC
>TRBJ2-7|TRBD2|NA|TRBV2
CAWRTSPHEQYF
TGTGCCTGGAGGACTAGCCCCCACGAGCAGTACTTC
>TRBJ1-5|NA|once|TRBV29-1
CSVEGGHGGIGSQPQHF
TGCAGCGTTGAAGGGGGGCATGGAGGGATCGGTAGTCAGCCCCAGCATTTT
>TRBJ2-3|TRBD2|NA|TRBV7-9
CASSLVAGGTDTQYF
TGTGCCAGCAGCTTAGTTGCGGGGGGCACAGATACGCAGTATTTT
>TRBJ2-3|NA|NA|TRBV7-8
CASNRLEADTQYF
TGTGCCAGCAATCGACTAGAGGCAGATACGCAGTATTTT
>TRBJ2-7|NA|NA|TRBV29-1
CSVGAGTLYEQYF
TGCAGCGTCGGGGCAGGAACCCTCTACGAGCAGTACTTC
>TRBJ2-5|NA|NA|TRBV5-1
CATPDSSGTQYF
TGCGCCACACCGGATAGCAGCGGGACCCAGTACTTC
>TRBJ2-7|NA|NA|TRBV5-1
CASSSGTESSYEQYF
TGCGCCAGCAGCTCAGGGACGGAGAGCTCCTACGAGCAGTACTTC
>TRBJ2-1|NA|NA|TRBV4-1
CASSQEGRRDNEQFF
TGCGCCAGCAGCCAAGAAGGACGGCGGGACAATGAGCAGTTCTTC
>TRBJ1-1|NA|NA|TRBV7-9
CASSLAPREAFF
TGTGCCAGCAGTCTTGCGCCCCGTGAAGCTTTCTTT
>TRBJ2-7|NA|NA|TRBV29-1
CSVGTDYEQYF
TGCAGCGTTGGGACAGACTACGAGCAGTACTTC
>TRBJ2-2|NA|few|TRBV5-6
CASSLTTDANTGELFF
TGTGCCAGCAGCTTGACGACCGATGCGAACACCGGGGAGCTGTTTTTT
>TRBJ2-1|NA|NA|TRBV30
CAWSKGNEQFF
TGTGCCTGGAGTAAAGGAAATGAGCAGTTCTTC
>TRBJ1-5|NA|NA|TRBV2
CATRGPGQPQHF
TGTGCCACCCGAGGGCCGGGACAGCCCCAGCATTTT
>TRBJ1-2|TRBD1|once|TRBV29-1
CSVEPGGTNYGYTF
TGCAGCGTTGAACCAGGGGGGACAAACTATGGCTACACCTTC
>TRBJ2-1|NA|NA|TRBV29-1
CSVVRPTVNEQFF
TGCAGCGTTGTAAGGCCGACAGTCAATGAGCAGTTCTTC
>TRBJ2-7|NA|NA|TRBV28
CASSLRGVTEQYF
TGTGCCAGCAGTTTACGAGGGGTCACAGAGCAGTACTTC
>TRBJ2-7|NA|NA|TRBV7-9
CASSPATTDEQYF
TGTGCCAGCAGCCCCGCTACGACAGACGAGCAGTACTTC
>TRBJ2-7|NA|NA|TRBV7-9
CASSSDGDYEQYF
TGTGCCAGCAGCTCCGATGGGGACTACGAGCAGTACTTC
>TRBJ2-7|TRBD1|NA|TRBV19
CATMTGPDEQYF
TGTGCCACTATGACAGGGCCCGACGAGCAGTACTTC
>TRBJ2-7|NA|few|TRBV7-9
CASSLAPHEQYF
TGTGCCAGCAGCTTAGCTCCCCACGAGCAGTACTTC
>TRBJ1-4|TRBD1|NA|TRBV7-2
CASSHTGQRNEKLFF
TGTGCCAGCAGTCACACGGGACAGCGTAATGAAAAACTGTTTTTT
>TRBJ1-2|NA|NA|TRBV27
CASSLSRGNGYTF
TGTGCCAGCAGTTTAAGCAGGGGAAATGGCTACACCTTC
>TRBJ2-2|NA|NA|TRBV29-1
CSVPNAGELFF
TGCAGCGTGCCAAATGCCGGGGAGCTGTTTTTT
>TRBJ2-4|NA|NA|TRBV5-6
CASHKRGAKNIQYF
TGTGCCAGCCACAAACGGGGAGCCAAAAACATTCAGTACTTC
>TRBJ1-5|NA|medium-sized|TRBV10-3
CAISESIGDNQPQHF
TGTGCCATCAGTGAGTCAATTGGGGACAATCAGCCCCAGCATTTT
>TRBJ1-1|TRBD1|NA|TRBV29-1
CSVEDWDRAGAFF
TGCAGCGTTGAAGATTGGGACAGGGCAGGAGCTTTCTTT
>TRBJ1-1|NA|NA|TRBV29-1
CSSTGYNTEAFF
TGCAGCTCTACAGGGTACAACACTGAAGCTTTCTTT
>TRBJ2-6|TRBD1|NA|TRBV30
CAWTGQGVHSGANVLTF
TGTGCCTGGACCGGGCAGGGGGTGCACTCTGGGGCCAACGTCCTGACTTTC
>TRBJ2-2|NA|NA|TRBV19
CASTMSASTGELFF
TGTGCCAGTACCATGAGTGCCTCGACCGGGGAGCTGTTTTTT
>TRBJ2-6|NA|NA|TRBV29-1
CSVGTLDSGANVLTF
TGCAGCGTTGGGACTCTTGACTCTGGGGCCAACGTCCTGACTTTC
>TRBJ2-2|TRBD2|NA|TRBV7-9
CASSPRGGRNFQSGELFF
TGTGCCAGCAGCCCTCGAGGCGGGAGAAATTTTCAATCCGGGGAGCTGTTTTTT
>TRBJ2-5|TRBD1|NA|TRBV5-4
CASSSGQAGTQYF
TGTGCCAGCAGCTCGGGACAGGCGGGGACCCAGTACTTC
>TRBJ2-1|NA|NA|TRBV6-5
CASSYSRDEYNEQFF
TGTGCCAGCAGTTACTCTAGGGACGAGTACAATGAGCAGTTCTTC
>TRBJ1-3|TRBD1|few|TRBV6-6
CASSFWTGNGNTIYF
TGTGCCAGCAGCTTTTGGACAGGGAACGGAAACACCATATATTTT
>TRBJ1-2|NA|NA|TRBV2
CASKEIGSGKDGYTF
TGTGCCAGCAAGGAAATAGGCTCAGGGAAGGATGGCTACACCTTC
>TRBJ1-1|NA|NA|TRBV30
CAWSVAGMNTEAFF
TGTGCCTGGAGTGTAGCCGGGATGAACACTGAAGCTTTCTTT
>TRBJ2-5|NA|NA|TRBV29-1
CSVEDVGNKETQYF
TGCAGCGTTGAAGATGTTGGTAATAAAGAGACCCAGTACTTC
>TRBJ2-1|TRBD2|NA|TRBV29-1
CSVGTSGGVYNEQFF
TGCAGCGTTGGGACTAGCGGGGGCGTTTACAATGAGCAGTTCTTC
>TRBJ2-7|NA|NA|TRBV5-1
CASSLATASYEQYF
TGCGCCAGCAGCTTGGCCACAGCCTCCTACGAGCAGTACTTC